The rows below give T cell receptor beta chains drawn from one sample of a study of cytomegalovirus exposure and HLA in healthy donors. Repertoires were generated with immunoSEQ multiplex PCR, while TCRdb's copy carries only in-frame clones and drops some. The sample shows about 160,000 clones, around three quarters of them seen only once. The sample taken for sequencing was PBMCs. The receptors come from a man aged 50 to 59 in good health and CMV-seropositive. The conserved cysteine and the conserved F or W are not part of the CDR3 here.

V gene,J gene,CDR3 protein
TRBV15,TRBJ2-3,ATSRRLAGPTDTQY
TRBV5-5,TRBJ1-5,ASSGHPYSNQPQH
TRBV19,TRBJ2-6,ASALRSGANVLT
TRBV9,TRBJ2-7,ASSVEQGGSYEQY
TRBV20-1,TRBJ2-7,SAGVTVEQY
TRBV5-1,TRBJ1-2,ASSPGTGWETIGYT
TRBV5-1,TRBJ1-4,ASAGGQGASFGEKLF
TRBV18,TRBJ2-1,ASSPGLAGPSYNEQF
TRBV18,TRBJ1-3,ASSVGQGSGNTIY
TRBV7-2,TRBJ1-2,ASSLGQGARGYT
TRBV14,TRBJ2-3,ASSLSTDTQY
TRBV28,TRBJ1-1,ASSPLRGHTEAF
TRBV25-1,TRBJ1-1,ASKAGDLEAF
TRBV28,TRBJ2-7,ASSPSGAVYEQY
TRBV6-5,TRBJ1-3,ASSYSDRSSGNTIY
TRBV7-9,TRBJ2-2,ASSLVMLWQANTGELF
TRBV5-1,TRBJ2-7,ASSLAASYEQY
TRBV10-1,TRBJ1-4,ADSTGRGEKLF
TRBV9,TRBJ2-3,ASSGGGTVDTQY
TRBV9,TRBJ1-3,ASSAETVSGNTIY
TRBV4-3,TRBJ1-1,ASSQEIRNTEAF
TRBV28,TRBJ2-4,AAGELAKNIQY
TRBV29-1,TRBJ1-2,SVDGTPGQIYGYT
TRBV5-4,TRBJ1-6,ASSLEYQGRISNSPLH
TRBV29-1,TRBJ1-1,SVQRRGKVTEAF
TRBV5-1,TRBJ2-7,ASSLRGSYEQY
TRBV27,TRBJ1-2,ASHPGDTNYGYT
TRBV14,TRBJ1-4,ASSQVQGPNEKLF
TRBV5-4,TRBJ2-1,ASSLAGALYNEQF
TRBV27,TRBJ2-4,ASSLGGDRVTKNIQY
TRBV10-2,TRBJ1-1,ASSGTGVSHTEAF
TRBV29-1,TRBJ1-5,SVGGTGGDQPQH
TRBV4-1,TRBJ1-2,ASSQESWVNVAGGYT
TRBV5-1,TRBJ2-1,ASSLSTSSYNEQF
TRBV9,TRBJ1-6,ASSVGGGTGVSPLH
TRBV2,TRBJ2-5,ARRTGRFQETQY